The TCR beta chain described here comes from a study of cytomegalovirus exposure and HLA in healthy donors. PCR used 60 Vbeta primers and 13 Jbeta primers. The protocol was immunoSEQ multiplex PCR, while the TCRdb copy is restricted to in-frame clones and leaves out a portion. The table records almost 200,000 clones, roughly 85% of them present only once. Study-wide results and caveats: Data from an earlier analysis indicated that most TCR beta V segments were productive either about 87% or about 30% of the time. A few of the chains that were CMV-associated were confirmed in vitro to be specific for CMV antigens. Later analysis showed TCR association rates varying by HLA locus, highest for DRB1 and lowest for HLA-C.

The CDR3 runs to 14 residues. V was trimmed by 4 bases and J by 0 bases, leaving 10 bases between them. CDR1 and CDR2 from the germline V gene are SGHRS and YFSETQ. Turning to this clone: Its antigen is undetermined.

The rearrangement uses TRBV5-1 and TRBJ1-1; D unresolved. The material sequenced was PBMCs. The sequence was collected from a woman aged 45-60 years in good health and CMV-seronegative. CDR3: CASSVHQVNTEAFF. Here the CDR3 DNA reads TGCGCCAGCAGCGTACACCAGGTGAACACTGAAGCTTTCTTT.